Described below is a single T cell receptor beta chain sequence and its context. This entry comes from a study of OX40 agonist ivuxolimab in advanced cancers. TCRdb's copy holds only in-frame clones and misses some; the assay was immunoSEQ multiplex PCR. This table has 85,000 to 100,000 clones, roughly 90% appearing once. This CDR3 region has 13 residues. The ends were cut back, 7 bases at V and 5 bases at J, with 13 bases in the middle. Germline values: CDR1 SGHNT, CDR2 YYREEE (reference sequence). Sequenced material: CD4+ or CD8+ T cells sorted from blood, taken in a trial of the OX40 agonist ivuxolimab. The chain employs TRBV5-4 and TRBJ2-1; D is undetermined. This clonotype originated in an adult with an advanced solid tumor such as melanoma, head and neck, liver or kidney cancer. The CDR3: CASYGRLHNEQFF. For the CDR3, the DNA is TGTGCCAGCTACGGACGGCTGCACAATGAGCAGTTCTTC.